The T cell receptor beta chain under discussion was sequenced for a study of shared clonotypes between healthy human individuals. Overall study findings and caveats: It was observed that roughly 5.4% of naive CD4 clonotypes were shared across several donors. Blood was the only sampled material, and tissue repertoires likely differ.

Only in-frame clones appear in the TCRdb table, and some are missing; sequencing was by immunoSEQ multiplex PCR. The data show about 960,000 clones, over 75% seen once. The length of the CDR3 is 14 residues. Losses at the gene ends were 8 bases for V and 1 base for J; bases not matched to a gene: 6. From germline, CDR1 is MRHNA and CDR2 SNTAGT. To note about this clone: Its specificity is not known.

The TCR comes from a man aged 18 to 29 in good health. Sequencing was performed on memory CD4+ T cells sorted from blood. Subset noted: CD45RA-negative fraction. V is TRBV6-4 and J is TRBJ1-1; 8 nucleotides align to TRBD1. DNA of the CDR3: TGTGCCAGCGCCTTAACAGGGGGGAACACTGAAGCTTTCTTT. Translated, it gives CASALTGGNTEAFF.